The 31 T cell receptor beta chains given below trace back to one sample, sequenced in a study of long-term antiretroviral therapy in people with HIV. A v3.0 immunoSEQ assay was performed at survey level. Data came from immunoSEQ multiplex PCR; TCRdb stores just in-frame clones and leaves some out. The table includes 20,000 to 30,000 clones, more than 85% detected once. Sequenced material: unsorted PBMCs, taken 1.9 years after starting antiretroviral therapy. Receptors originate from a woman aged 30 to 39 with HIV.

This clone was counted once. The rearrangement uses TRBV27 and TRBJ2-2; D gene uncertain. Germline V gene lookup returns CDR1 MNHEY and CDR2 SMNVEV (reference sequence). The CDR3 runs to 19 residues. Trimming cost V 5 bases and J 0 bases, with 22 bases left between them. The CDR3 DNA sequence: TGTGCCAGCAGTGACCCTCTGGGCCGTCCAGCTTCGAACACCGGGGAGCTGTTTTTT. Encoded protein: CASSDPLGRPASNTGELFF.

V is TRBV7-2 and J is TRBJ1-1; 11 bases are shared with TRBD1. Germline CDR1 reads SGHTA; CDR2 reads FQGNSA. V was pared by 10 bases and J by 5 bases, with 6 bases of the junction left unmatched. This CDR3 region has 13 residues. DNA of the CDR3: TGTGCCAAAGGACAGGGGGCGGGTACTGAAGCTTTCTTT. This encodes CAKGQGAGTEAFF.

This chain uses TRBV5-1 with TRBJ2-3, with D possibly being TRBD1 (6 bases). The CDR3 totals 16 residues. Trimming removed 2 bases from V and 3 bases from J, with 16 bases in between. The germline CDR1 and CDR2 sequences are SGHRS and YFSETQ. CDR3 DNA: TGCGCCAGCAGCTTTGGGGAACAGGGCAGAACAGATACGCAGTATTTT. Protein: CASSFGEQGRTDTQYF.

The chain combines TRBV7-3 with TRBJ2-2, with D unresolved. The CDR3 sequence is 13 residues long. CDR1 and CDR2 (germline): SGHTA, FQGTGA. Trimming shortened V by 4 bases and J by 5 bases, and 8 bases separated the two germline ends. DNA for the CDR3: TGTGCCAGCAGCTCCCCAGGAACCGGGGAGCTGTTTTTT. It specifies CASSSPGTGELFF.

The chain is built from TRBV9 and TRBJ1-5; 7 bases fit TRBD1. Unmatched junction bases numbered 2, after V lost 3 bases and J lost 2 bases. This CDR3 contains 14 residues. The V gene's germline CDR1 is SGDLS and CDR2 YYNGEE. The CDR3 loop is CASSAGTGNQPQHF. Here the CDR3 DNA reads TGTGCCAGCAGCGCAGGGACAGGCAATCAGCCCCAGCATTTT.

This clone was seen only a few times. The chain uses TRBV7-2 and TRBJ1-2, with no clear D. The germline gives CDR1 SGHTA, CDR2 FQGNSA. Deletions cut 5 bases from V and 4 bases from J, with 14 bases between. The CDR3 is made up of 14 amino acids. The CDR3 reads CASSPTGRIYGYTF. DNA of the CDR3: TGTGCCAGCAGCCCCACTGGCAGGATCTATGGCTACACCTTC.

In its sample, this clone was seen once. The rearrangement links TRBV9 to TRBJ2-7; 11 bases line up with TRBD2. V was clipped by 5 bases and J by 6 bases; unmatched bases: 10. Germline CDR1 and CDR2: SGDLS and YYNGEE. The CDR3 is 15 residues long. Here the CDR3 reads CASSPNPGLAVEQYV. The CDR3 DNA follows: TGTGCCAGCAGTCCTAACCCGGGACTAGCGGTCGAGCAGTACGTC.

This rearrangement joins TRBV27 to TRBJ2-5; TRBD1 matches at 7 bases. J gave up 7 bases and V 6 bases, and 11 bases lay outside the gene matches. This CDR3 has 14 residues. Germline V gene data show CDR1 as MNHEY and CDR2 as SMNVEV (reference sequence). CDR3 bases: TGTGCCAGCAGCCAAAGAGACAGGGATGGGACCCAGTACTTC. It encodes CASSQRDRDGTQYF.

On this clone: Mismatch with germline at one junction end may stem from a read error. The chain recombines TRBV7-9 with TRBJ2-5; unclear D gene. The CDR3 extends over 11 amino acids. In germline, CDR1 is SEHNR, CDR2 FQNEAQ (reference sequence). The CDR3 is CASGLGETQYF. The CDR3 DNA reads TGTGCCAGCGGCTTGGGGGAGACCCAGTACTTC.

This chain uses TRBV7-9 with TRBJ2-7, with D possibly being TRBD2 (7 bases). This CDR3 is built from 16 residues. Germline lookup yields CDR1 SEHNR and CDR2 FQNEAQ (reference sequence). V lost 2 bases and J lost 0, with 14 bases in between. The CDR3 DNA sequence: TGTGCCAGCAGCTTAACGGGGGGCACGAGCTCCTACGAGCAGTACGTC. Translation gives CASSLTGGTSSYEQYV.

The CDR3 region is CASTMGQGNTEAFF. In DNA, the CDR3 is TGTGCCAGTACTATGGGACAGGGGAACACTGAAGCTTTCTTT. The chain couples TRBV19 to TRBJ1-1, with TRBD1 identical over 9 bases. The germline CDR1 and CDR2 sequences are LNHDA and SQIVND (reference sequence). V dropped 7 bases and J dropped 1; count of bases not matched to a gene: 4. This CDR3 comprises 14 residues.

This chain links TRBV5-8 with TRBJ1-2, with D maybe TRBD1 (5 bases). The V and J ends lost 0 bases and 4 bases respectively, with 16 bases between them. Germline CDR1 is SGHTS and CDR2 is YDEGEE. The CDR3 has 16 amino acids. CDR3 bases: TGTGCCAGCAGCTTGGCCGGTGCAGGGATAGCCTATGGCTACACCTTC. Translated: CASSLAGAGIAYGYTF.

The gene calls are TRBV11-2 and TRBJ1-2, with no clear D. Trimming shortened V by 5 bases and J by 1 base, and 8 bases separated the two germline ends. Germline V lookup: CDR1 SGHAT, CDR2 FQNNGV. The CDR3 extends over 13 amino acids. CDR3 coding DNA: TGTGCCAGCAGCATCGACGGTAACTATGGCTACACCTTC. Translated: CASSIDGNYGYTF.

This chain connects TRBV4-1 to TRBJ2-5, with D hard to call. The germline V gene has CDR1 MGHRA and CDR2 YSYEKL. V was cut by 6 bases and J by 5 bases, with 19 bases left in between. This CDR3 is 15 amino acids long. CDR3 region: CASSVSVGNRETQYF. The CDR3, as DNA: TGCGCCAGCAGTGTCTCGGTAGGGAATCGTGAGACCCAGTACTTC.

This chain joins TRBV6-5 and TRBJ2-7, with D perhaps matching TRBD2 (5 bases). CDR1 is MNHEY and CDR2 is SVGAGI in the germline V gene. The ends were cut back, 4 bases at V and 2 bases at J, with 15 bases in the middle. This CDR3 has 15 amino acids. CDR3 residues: CASSSTSGNAYEQYF. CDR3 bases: TGTGCCAGCAGTTCAACCTCCGGGAACGCCTACGAGCAGTACTTC.

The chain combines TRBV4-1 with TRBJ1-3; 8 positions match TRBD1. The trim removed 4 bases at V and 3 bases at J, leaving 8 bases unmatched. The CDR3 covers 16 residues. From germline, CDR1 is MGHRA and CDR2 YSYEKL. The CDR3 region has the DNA TGCGCCAGCAGCCTCCAAGGACAGGGCAGTGGAAACACCATATATTTT. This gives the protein CASSLQGQGSGNTIYF.

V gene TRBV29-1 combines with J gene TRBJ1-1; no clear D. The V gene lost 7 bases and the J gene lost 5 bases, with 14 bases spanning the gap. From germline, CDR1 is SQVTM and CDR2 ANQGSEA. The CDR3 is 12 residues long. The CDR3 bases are TGCAGCGCCGCGGACGGGAGGACTGAAGCTTTCTTT. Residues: CSAADGRTEAFF.

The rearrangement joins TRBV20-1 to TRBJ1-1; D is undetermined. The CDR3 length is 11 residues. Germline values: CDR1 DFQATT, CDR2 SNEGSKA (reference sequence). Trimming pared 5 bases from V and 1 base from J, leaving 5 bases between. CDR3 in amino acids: CSAQENTEAFF. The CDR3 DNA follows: TGCAGTGCTCAAGAGAACACTGAAGCTTTCTTT.

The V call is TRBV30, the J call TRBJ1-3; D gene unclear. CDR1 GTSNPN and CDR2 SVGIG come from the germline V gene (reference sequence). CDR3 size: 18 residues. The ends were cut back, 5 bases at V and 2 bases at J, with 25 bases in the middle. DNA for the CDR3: TGTGCCTGGGTAGGCCGGGGTCTAGCCGTCTTCGCTGGAAACACCATATATTTT. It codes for CAWVGRGLAVFAGNTIYF.

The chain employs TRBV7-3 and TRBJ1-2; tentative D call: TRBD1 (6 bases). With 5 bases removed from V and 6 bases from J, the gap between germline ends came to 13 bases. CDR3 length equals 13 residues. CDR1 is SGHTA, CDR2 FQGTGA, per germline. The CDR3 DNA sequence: TGTGCCAGCAGCGCCCGACAGGCTAATGGCTACACCTTC. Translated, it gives CASSARQANGYTF. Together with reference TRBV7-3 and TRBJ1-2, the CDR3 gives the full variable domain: GAGVSQTPSNKVTEKGKYVELRCDPISGHTALYWYRQSLGQGPEFLIYFQGTGAADDSGLPNDRFFAVRPEGSVSTLKIQRTERGDSAVYLCASSARQANGYTFGSGTRLTVV.

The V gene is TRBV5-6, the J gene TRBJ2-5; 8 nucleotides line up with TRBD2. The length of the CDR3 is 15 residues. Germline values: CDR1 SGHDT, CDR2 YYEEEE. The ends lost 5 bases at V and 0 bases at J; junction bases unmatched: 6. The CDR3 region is CASSQGGGYQETQYF. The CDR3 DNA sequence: TGTGCCAGCAGTCAGGGCGGGGGGTACCAAGAGACCCAGTACTTC. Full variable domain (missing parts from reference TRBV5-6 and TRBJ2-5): DAGVTQSPTHLIKTRGQQVTLRCSPKSGHDTVSWYQQALGQGPQFIFQYYEEEERQRGNFPDRFSGHQFPNYSSELNVNALLLGDSALYLCASSQGGGYQETQYFGPGTRLLVL.

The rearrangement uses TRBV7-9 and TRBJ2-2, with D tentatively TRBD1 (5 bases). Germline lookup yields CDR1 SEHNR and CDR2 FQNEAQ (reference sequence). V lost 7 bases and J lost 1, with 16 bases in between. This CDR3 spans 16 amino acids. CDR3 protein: CASNQGLSLNTGELFF. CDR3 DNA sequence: TGTGCCAGCAACCAGGGTCTGTCTTTGAACACCGGGGAGCTGTTTTTT.

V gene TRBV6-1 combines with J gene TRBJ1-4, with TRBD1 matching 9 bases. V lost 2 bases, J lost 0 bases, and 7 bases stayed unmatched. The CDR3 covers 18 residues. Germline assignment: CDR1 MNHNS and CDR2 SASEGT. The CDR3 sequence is CASSERWGQGTTNEKLFF. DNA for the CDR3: TGTGCCAGCAGTGAAAGGTGGGGACAGGGAACAACTAATGAAAAACTGTTTTTT.

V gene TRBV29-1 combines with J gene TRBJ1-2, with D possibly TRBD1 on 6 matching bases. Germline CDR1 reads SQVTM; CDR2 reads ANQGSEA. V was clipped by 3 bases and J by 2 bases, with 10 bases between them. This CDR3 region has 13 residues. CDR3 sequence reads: CSVDTGLNYGYTF. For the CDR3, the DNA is TGCAGCGTTGATACAGGGTTGAACTATGGCTACACCTTC. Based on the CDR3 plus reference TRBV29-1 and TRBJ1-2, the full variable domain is SAVISQKPSRDICQRGTSLTIQCQVDSQVTMMFWYRQQPGQSLTLIATANQGSEATYESGFVIDKFPISRPNLTFSTLTVSNMSPEDSSIYLCSVDTGLNYGYTFGSGTRLTVV.

CDR3 nucleotides: TGTGCCAGCAGCCAAGATTATGGTGACCCCAAAAACATTCAGTACTTC. This gives the protein CASSQDYGDPKNIQYF. V gene TRBV4-2 combines with J gene TRBJ2-4; D remains ambiguous. V gave up 0 bases and J gave up 2 bases, with 11 bases separating them. CDR1 is LGHNA and CDR2 is YNFKEQ in the germline V gene. This CDR3 contains 16 residues.

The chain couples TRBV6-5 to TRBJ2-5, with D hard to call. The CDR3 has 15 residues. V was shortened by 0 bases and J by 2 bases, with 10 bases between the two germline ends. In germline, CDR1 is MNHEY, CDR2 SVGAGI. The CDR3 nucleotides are TGTGCCAGCAGTTACTCGTGGCGGTTACAAGAGACCCAGTACTTC. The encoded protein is CASSYSWRLQETQYF.

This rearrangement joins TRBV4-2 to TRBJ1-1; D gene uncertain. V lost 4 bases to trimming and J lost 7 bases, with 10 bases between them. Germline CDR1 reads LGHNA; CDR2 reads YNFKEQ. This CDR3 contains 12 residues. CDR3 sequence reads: CASSPSDGEAFF. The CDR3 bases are TGTGCCAGCAGCCCATCGGACGGTGAAGCTTTCTTT.

The CDR3 DNA is TGTGCCAGTAGTATAGACTCCGGGACAGGGGGCTACCGGCAGTACTTC. As protein: CASSIDSGTGGYRQYF. The gene calls are TRBV19 and TRBJ2-7, with 12 bases matching TRBD1. Germline CDR1 reads LNHDA; CDR2 reads SQIVND (reference sequence). The CDR3 spans 16 residues. J was trimmed by 9 bases and V by 0 bases; bases with no gene match: 9.

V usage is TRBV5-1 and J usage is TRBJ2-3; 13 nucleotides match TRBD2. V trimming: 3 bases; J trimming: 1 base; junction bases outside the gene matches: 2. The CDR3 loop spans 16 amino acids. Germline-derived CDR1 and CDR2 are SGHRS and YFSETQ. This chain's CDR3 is CASSSGLAGGTDTQYF. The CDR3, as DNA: TGCGCCAGCAGCTCTGGACTAGCGGGGGGCACAGATACGCAGTATTTT.

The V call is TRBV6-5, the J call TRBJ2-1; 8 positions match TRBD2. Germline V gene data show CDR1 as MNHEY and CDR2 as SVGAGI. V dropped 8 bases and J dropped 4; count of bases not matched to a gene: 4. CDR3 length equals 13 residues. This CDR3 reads CASCTSGYNEQFF. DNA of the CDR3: TGTGCCAGCTGTACTAGCGGTTACAATGAGCAGTTCTTC.

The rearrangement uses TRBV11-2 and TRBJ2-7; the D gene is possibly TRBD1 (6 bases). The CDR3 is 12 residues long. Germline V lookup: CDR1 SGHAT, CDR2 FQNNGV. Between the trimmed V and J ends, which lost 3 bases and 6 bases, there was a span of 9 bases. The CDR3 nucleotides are TGTGCCAGCAGCTTGGAAGGGGGCGAGCAGTACTTC. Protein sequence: CASSLEGGEQYF.